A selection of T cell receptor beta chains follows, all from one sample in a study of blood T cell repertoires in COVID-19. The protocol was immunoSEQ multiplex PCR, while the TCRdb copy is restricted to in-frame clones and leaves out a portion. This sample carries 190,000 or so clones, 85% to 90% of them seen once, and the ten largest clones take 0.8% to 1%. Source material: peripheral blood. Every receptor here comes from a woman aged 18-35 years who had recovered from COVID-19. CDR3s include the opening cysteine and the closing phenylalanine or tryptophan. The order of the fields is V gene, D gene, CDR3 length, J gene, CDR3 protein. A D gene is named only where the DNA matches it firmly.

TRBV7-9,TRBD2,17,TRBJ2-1,CASSSTPGTSLNNEQFF
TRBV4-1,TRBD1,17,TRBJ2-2,CASSQGRGQGLTGELFF
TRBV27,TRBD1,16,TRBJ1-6,CASSSGQGTSGSPLHF
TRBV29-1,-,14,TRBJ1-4,CSVGGVTTNEKLFF
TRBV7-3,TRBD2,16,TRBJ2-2,CASSSLAGALTGELFF
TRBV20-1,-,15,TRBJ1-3,CSASNTGISGNTIYF
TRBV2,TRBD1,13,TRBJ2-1,CASRDRGRNEQFF
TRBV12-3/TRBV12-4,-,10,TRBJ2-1,CASSTVEQFF
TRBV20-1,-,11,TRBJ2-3,CRASATDTQYF
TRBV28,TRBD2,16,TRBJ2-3,CASTELAGGTTDTQYF
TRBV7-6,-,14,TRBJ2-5,CASSVLGNQETQYF
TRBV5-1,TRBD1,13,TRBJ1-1,CASSDRGWTEAFF
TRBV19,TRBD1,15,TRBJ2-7,CASSPRDRPSDEQYF
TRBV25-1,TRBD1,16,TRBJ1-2,CASSRPGTGANYGYTF
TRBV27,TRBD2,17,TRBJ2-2,CASSLWHGSGGPGELFF
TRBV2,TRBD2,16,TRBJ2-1,CASSDGLAGSFNEQFF
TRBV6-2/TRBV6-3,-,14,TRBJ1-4,CASSYPGVVEKLFF
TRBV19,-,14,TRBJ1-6,CASTAPGWNSPLHF
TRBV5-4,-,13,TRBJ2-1,CASRTGLYNEQFF
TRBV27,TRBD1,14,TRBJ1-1,CASSYGQGAFEAFF
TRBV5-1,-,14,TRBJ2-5,CASSLERREETQYF
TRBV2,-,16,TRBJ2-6,CASSEAALSGANVLTF
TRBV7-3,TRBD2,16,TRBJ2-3,CASSLRGGLAADTQYF
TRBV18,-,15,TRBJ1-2,CASSSSGDINYGYTF
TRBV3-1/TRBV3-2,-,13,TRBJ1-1,CASTRTLNTEAFF
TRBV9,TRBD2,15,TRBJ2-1,CASSVEGTSGNEQFF
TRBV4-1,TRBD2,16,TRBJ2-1,CASSQSLRGGMDEQFF
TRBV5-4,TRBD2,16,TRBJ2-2,CASSPRTSWNTGELFF
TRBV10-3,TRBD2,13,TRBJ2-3,CAIGLADTDTQYF
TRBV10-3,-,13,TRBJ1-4,CAIRPDSAGVLFF
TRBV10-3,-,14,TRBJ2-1,CAISELAEVNEQFF
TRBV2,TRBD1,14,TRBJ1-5,CASSFTGGFQPQHF
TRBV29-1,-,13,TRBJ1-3,CSVEAGGGNTIYF
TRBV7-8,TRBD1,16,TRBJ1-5,CASSLEESRGLQPQHF
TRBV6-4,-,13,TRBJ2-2,CASSDSNSRELFF
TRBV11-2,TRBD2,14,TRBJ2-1,CASSLDPTSGKQFF
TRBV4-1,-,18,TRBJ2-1,CASSQDLGEAEPYNEQFF
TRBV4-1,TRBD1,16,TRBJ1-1,CASSQDKPGGKTEAFF
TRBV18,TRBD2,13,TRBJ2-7,CASSPREGYEQYF
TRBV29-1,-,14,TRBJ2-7,CSVVGQGGFYEQYF
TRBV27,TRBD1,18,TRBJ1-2,CASSTLGQGEILLYGYTF
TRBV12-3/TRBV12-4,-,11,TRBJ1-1,CATRENTEAFF
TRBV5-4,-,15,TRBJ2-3,CASSLRRGYTDTQYF
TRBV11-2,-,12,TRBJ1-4,CASSLSDEKLFF
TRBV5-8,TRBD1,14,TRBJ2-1,CASSLGDRDHEQFF
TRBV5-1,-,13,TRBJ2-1,CASSFGGPNEQFF
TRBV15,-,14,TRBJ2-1,CATSREGGWNEQFF
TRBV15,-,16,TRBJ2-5,CATSREGGGGEETQYF
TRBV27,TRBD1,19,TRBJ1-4,CASSFSPLNPGQTNEKLFF
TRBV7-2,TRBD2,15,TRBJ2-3,CATRTSGSRTDTQYF
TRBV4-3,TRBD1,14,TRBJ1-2,CASSHRTGNYGYTF
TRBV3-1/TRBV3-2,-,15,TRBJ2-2,CASSPDTITGGELFF
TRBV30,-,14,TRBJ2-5,CAWSVRERRETQYF
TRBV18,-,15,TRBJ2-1,CASSPVSRGVNEQFF